A single sample is the source of the 25 T cell receptor beta chains below, sequenced in a study of blood T cell repertoires in COVID-19. Sequencing was performed with immunoSEQ multiplex PCR; in TCRdb, only in-frame clones are kept and a portion is missing. The sample lists approximately 250,000 clones, 84% occurring once. Sequencing input: peripheral blood. The receptors were gathered from a middle-aged woman who had recovered from COVID-19.

The V call is TRBV28, the J call TRBJ2-3, with 7 bases lining up with TRBD1. The CDR3 length is 15 residues. Per the germline V gene, CDR1 is MDHEN and CDR2 is SYDVKM. V was pared by 2 bases and J by 4 bases, with 6 bases of the junction left unmatched. CDR3 residues: CASSLIQGVADTQYF. CDR3 nucleotide sequence: TGTGCCAGCAGTTTAATTCAGGGGGTAGCAGATACGCAGTATTTT.

Here the CDR3 DNA reads TGTGCCAGTACACTAACAGGGAGTCAGCCCCAGCATTTT. Its protein product is CASTLTGSQPQHF. The chain employs TRBV19 and TRBJ1-5; tentative D call: TRBD1 (6 bases). The CDR3 is 13 amino acids. Germline V lookup: CDR1 LNHDA, CDR2 SQIVND (reference sequence). V lost 7 bases, J lost 6 bases, and 13 bases lay in between.

The chain employs TRBV6-5 and TRBJ1-6; D gene ambiguous. CDR3 length equals 15 residues. The V gene lost 6 bases and the J gene lost 7 bases, with 16 bases spanning the gap. The germline gives CDR1 MNHEY, CDR2 SVGAGI. DNA for the CDR3: TGTGCCAGCAGGACCTCGTGGCAGAGGAATTCACCCCTCCACTTT. Residues: CASRTSWQRNSPLHF.

This clone was counted at least ten times. The chain employs TRBV27 and TRBJ2-1, with no clear D. This CDR3 region has 13 residues. The germline V gene has CDR1 MNHEY and CDR2 SMNVEV (reference sequence). V was cut by 3 bases and J by 5 bases, with 8 bases left in between. This CDR3 is CASSFLQNNEQFF. CDR3 in DNA: TGTGCCAGCAGTTTCTTACAAAACAATGAGCAGTTCTTC.

The table lists this clone with a count of one. The chain couples TRBV5-6 to TRBJ2-5; weak D call: TRBD1 (5 bases). The germline gives CDR1 SGHDT, CDR2 YYEEEE. The CDR3 consists of 11 residues. Trimming removed 4 bases from V and 6 bases from J, with 7 bases in between. The chain's CDR3 is CASSTDKTQYF. The CDR3 bases are TGTGCCAGCAGCACGGACAAGACCCAGTACTTC.

CDR3 DNA sequence: TGTGCCAGCAGCGAGCAAAAAGGGGGGAACACTGAAGCTTTCTTT. Its protein product is CASSEQKGGNTEAFF. This rearrangement joins TRBV5-4 to TRBJ1-1; a weak D match, TRBD1 (6 bases). Germline V gene sequence: CDR1 SGHNT, CDR2 YYREEE (reference sequence). The length of the CDR3 is 15 residues. Trimming removed 4 bases at V and 1 base at J, with 14 bases between.

V and J are TRBV7-9 and TRBJ2-1; TRBD1 matches at 7 bases. The CDR3 consists of 15 residues. Unmatched junction bases numbered 9, after V lost 5 bases and J lost 5 bases. In germline, CDR1 is SEHNR, CDR2 FQNEAQ (reference sequence). The CDR3 sequence is CASSPQGQRNNEQFF. The DNA for the CDR3 is TGTGCCAGCAGCCCACAGGGGCAAAGGAACAATGAGCAGTTCTTC.

This sequence joins TRBV3-1 (or the pseudogene TRBV3-2) and TRBJ2-1; 11 bases are a match to TRBD2. Germline loops: CDR1 LGHDT, CDR2 YNNKEL (reference sequence). The CDR3 spans 14 residues. V shed 7 bases and J 2 bases; nucleotides not matched to a gene: 1. As DNA, the CDR3 is TGTGCCAGCAATAGCGGGGGGGCCTACAATGAGCAGTTCTTC. The encoded protein is CASNSGGAYNEQFF.

DNA of the CDR3: TGTGCCAGCAGTTTCACCGGGACTAAGGATACGCAGTATTTT. This gives the protein CASSFTGTKDTQYF. The chain carries TRBV6-5 and TRBJ2-3, with 7 bases matching TRBD2. Losses at the gene ends were 4 bases for V and 6 bases for J; bases not matched to a gene: 7. Germline CDR1 reads MNHEY; CDR2 reads SVGAGI. This CDR3 is built from 14 residues.

J is TRBJ1-1 and V is TRBV11-2; D not resolved. Looked up from germline, CDR1 is SGHAT and CDR2 is FQNNGV. The CDR3 is 14 amino acids. V was pared by 0 bases and J by 7 bases, with 12 bases between. The CDR3 DNA follows: TGTGCCAGCAGCTTAGATTCGGTGGCGGGTGAAGCTTTCTTT. Translation gives CASSLDSVAGEAFF.

The chain carries TRBV7-8 and TRBJ1-5; no definite D call. CDR3 length equals 17 residues. From germline, CDR1 is SGHVS and CDR2 FQNEAQ. V lost 4 bases and J 3 bases, leaving 19 bases between the germline ends. This CDR3 reads CASSSRPGSAPNQPQHF. The CDR3 nucleotides are TGTGCCAGCAGCTCCCGACCGGGGTCTGCCCCCAATCAGCCCCAGCATTTT. Full variable domain (remainder filled in from reference TRBV7-8 and TRBJ1-5): GAGVSQSPRYKVAKRGQDVALRCDPISGHVSLFWYQQALGQGPEFLTYFQNEAQLDKSGLPSDRFFAERPEGSVSTLKIQRTQQEDSAVYLCASSSRPGSAPNQPQHFGDGTRLSIL.

The chain carries TRBV6-1 and TRBJ1-3, with 7 bases aligning to TRBD1. CDR1 is MNHNS, CDR2 SASEGT, per germline. The CDR3 has 15 residues. J was trimmed by 3 bases and V by 3 bases; bases with no gene match: 5. As DNA, the CDR3 is TGTGCCAGCAGTGACGGGACAGCTCTTGGAAACACCATATATTTT. It translates to CASSDGTALGNTIYF.

The V gene is TRBV5-1, the J gene TRBJ1-1; no definite D call. V was pared by 4 bases and J by 12 bases, with 16 bases between. From germline, CDR1 is SGHRS and CDR2 YFSETQ. The CDR3 length is 12 residues. CDR3 in DNA: TGCGCCAGCAGCCCCGATGTAAACAGACCTTTCTTT. This translates into CASSPDVNRPFF. Combining the CDR3 with reference TRBV5-1 and TRBJ1-1 gives the whole variable domain KAGVTQTPRYLIKTRGQQVTLSCSPISGHRSVSWYQQTPGQGLQFLFEYFSETQRNKGNFPGRFSGRQFSNSRSEMNVSTLELGDSALYLCASSPDVNRPFFGQGTRLTVV.

This rearrangement joins TRBV6-1 to TRBJ1-6; D is ambiguous. This CDR3 spans 14 amino acids. V lost 3 bases and J lost 4, with 7 bases in between. The germline V gene has CDR1 MNHNS and CDR2 SASEGT. The CDR3 here is CASSDLAYNSPLHF. The CDR3 DNA is TGTGCCAGCAGTGATCTGGCATATAATTCACCCCTCCACTTT.

This chain links TRBV5-6 with TRBJ1-6; the D is unclear. The CDR3 runs to 16 residues. Germline V gene sequence: CDR1 SGHDT, CDR2 YYEEEE. Trimming removed 0 bases from V and 0 bases from J, with 7 bases in between. CDR3 loop: CASSLERSSYNSPLHF. The CDR3 bases are TGTGCCAGCAGCTTGGAACGGAGCTCCTATAATTCACCCCTCCACTTT.

The rearrangement uses TRBV2 and TRBJ2-1; 7 bases agree with TRBD1. Looked up from germline, CDR1 is SNHLY and CDR2 is FYNNEI. The CDR3 is 14 residues long. V dropped 4 bases and J dropped 2; count of bases not matched to a gene: 2. In nucleotides, the CDR3 is TGTGCCAGCAGTGGTGACAGGGCCTACAATGAGCAGTTCTTC. Its protein product is CASSGDRAYNEQFF.

The V gene is TRBV24-1, the J gene TRBJ2-1, with a possible D match to TRBD2 (5 bases). Germline V gene sequence: CDR1 KGHDR, CDR2 SFDVKD. Trimming took 0 bases from V and 6 from J, leaving 8 bases between them. The CDR3 length is 14 residues. CDR3: CATSDLTEGNEQFF. As DNA, the CDR3 is TGTGCCACCAGTGATTTGACAGAGGGCAATGAGCAGTTCTTC.

In this sample, this clone turned up a few times. The chain has TRBV6-5 and TRBJ1-2, with unresolved D. In germline, CDR1 is MNHEY, CDR2 SVGAGI. V lost 1 base to trimming and J lost 8 bases, with 14 bases between them. This CDR3 is 14 amino acids long. The CDR3 here is CASSYLRTGGGYTF. Written as DNA, the CDR3 is TGTGCCAGCAGTTACTTAAGGACGGGAGGGGGCTACACCTTC.

This clone turned up a few times. The CDR3 is CAISLGQGMYYEQYF. DNA of the CDR3: TGTGCCATCAGTCTCGGACAGGGGATGTACTACGAGCAGTACTTC. The chain uses TRBV10-3 and TRBJ2-7; 9 bases agree with TRBD1. With 5 bases clipped from V and 3 bases from J, the junction kept 8 bases outside the gene matches. This CDR3 has 15 residues. Germline V gene sequence: CDR1 ENHRY, CDR2 SYGVKD.

The gene calls are TRBV5-4 and TRBJ1-1; D remains ambiguous. Germline loops: CDR1 SGHNT, CDR2 YYREEE (reference sequence). There are 15 residues in the CDR3. V was trimmed by 4 bases and J by 0 bases, leaving 13 bases between them. CDR3 DNA sequence: TGTGCCAGCAGCCTGGCGAGAGGTCTGAACACTGAAGCTTTCTTT. Encoded protein: CASSLARGLNTEAFF. The full variable domain, rest sourced from reference TRBV5-4 and TRBJ1-1, is ETGVTQSPTHLIKTRGQQVTLRCSSQSGHNTVSWYQQALGQGPQFIFQYYREEENGRGNFPPRFSGLQFPNYSSELNVNALELDDSALYLCASSLARGLNTEAFFGQGTRLTVV.

V is TRBV6-6 and J is TRBJ1-5; 7 nucleotides line up with TRBD1. From germline, CDR1 is MNHNY and CDR2 SVGAGI (reference sequence). J gave up 2 bases and V 2 bases, and 6 bases lay outside the gene matches. The CDR3 spans 16 residues. CDR3 protein: CASSYEQGMGNQPQHF. The CDR3 DNA sequence: TGTGCCAGCAGTTACGAACAGGGGATGGGCAATCAGCCCCAGCATTTT.

The chain recombines TRBV29-1 with TRBJ2-5; a weak D match, TRBD1 (6 bases). In germline, CDR1 is SQVTM, CDR2 ANQGSEA. The CDR3 length is 14 residues. V was clipped by 5 bases and J by 0 bases, with 13 bases between them. CDR3 sequence (DNA): TGCAGCGTTTCGGCCAGGGGTCACCAAGAGACCCAGTACTTC. Amino acid sequence: CSVSARGHQETQYF.

The chain employs TRBV7-3 and TRBJ2-6; D is perhaps TRBD1 (6 bases). The CDR3 consists of 16 residues. The germline V gene encodes CDR1 SGHTA and CDR2 FQGTGA. Trimming took 1 base from V and 0 from J, leaving 7 bases between them. The CDR3 is CASSLIGGSGANVLTF. DNA for the CDR3: TGTGCCAGCAGCTTAATAGGGGGCTCTGGGGCCAACGTCCTGACTTTC. Full variable domain (missing parts from reference TRBV7-3 and TRBJ2-6): GAGVSQTPSNKVTEKGKYVELRCDPISGHTALYWYRQSLGQGPEFLIYFQGTGAADDSGLPNDRFFAVRPEGSVSTLKIQRTERGDSAVYLCASSLIGGSGANVLTFGAGSRLTVL.

This clone has only one observation. The chain is built from TRBV4-1 and TRBJ2-2; D is perhaps TRBD2 (6 bases). Per germline, CDR1 MGHRA and CDR2 YSYEKL. Trimming took off 1 base at V and 0 bases at J, with 12 bases between the two ends. The CDR3 is 17 amino acids. As DNA, the CDR3 is TGCGCCAGCAGCCAAGGGGATGGGGGGACGAACACCGGGGAGCTGTTTTTT. Its translation: CASSQGDGGTNTGELFF.

This clone was seen a few times. This chain connects TRBV10-3 to TRBJ1-2, with TRBD1 matching over 7 bases. The length of the CDR3 is 15 residues. Germline CDR1 ENHRY, CDR2 SYGVKD. After removal of 4 bases from V and 8 bases from J, the junction contained 13 bases not matched to a gene. The CDR3 loop reads CAISGGQWEATGYTF. The DNA of the CDR3 is TGTGCCATCAGTGGGGGACAGTGGGAAGCAACGGGCTACACCTTC.